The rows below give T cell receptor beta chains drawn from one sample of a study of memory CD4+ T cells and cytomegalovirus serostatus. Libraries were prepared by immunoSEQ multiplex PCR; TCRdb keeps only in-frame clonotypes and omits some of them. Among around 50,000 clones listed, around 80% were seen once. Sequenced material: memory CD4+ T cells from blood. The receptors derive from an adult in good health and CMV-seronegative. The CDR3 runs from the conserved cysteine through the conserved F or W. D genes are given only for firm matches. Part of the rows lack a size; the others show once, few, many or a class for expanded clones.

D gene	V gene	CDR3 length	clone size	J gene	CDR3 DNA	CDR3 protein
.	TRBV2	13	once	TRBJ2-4	TGTGCCAGCAGTGATGGTGGCAAAAACATTCAGTACTTC	CASSDGGKNIQYF
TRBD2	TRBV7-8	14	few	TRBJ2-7	TGTGCCAGCAGCTTAGTCGGCGGGAGCTACGAGCAGTACTTC	CASSLVGGSYEQYF
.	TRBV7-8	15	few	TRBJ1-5	TGTGCCAGCAGCTTAGCCGATAGCGCGATTCAGCCCCAGCATTTT	CASSLADSAIQPQHF
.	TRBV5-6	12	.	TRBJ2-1	TGTGCCAGCAGCCTGGGAGCGGACGCCGGGTTCTTC	CASSLGADAGFF
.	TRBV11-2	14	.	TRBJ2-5	TGTGCCAGCAGCTTAGCGGGAGCTCAAGAGACCCAGTACTTC	CASSLAGAQETQYF
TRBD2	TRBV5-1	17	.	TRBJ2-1	TGCGCCAGCAGCGGGGGCTTTGCCGCGGGAGGGTACAATGAGCAGTTCTTC	CASSGGFAAGGYNEQFF
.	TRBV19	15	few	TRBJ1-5	TGTGCCAGTAGTATTGGAGGGGCCGGCTTTCAGCCCCAGCATTTT	CASSIGGAGFQPQHF
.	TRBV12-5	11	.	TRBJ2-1	TGTGCTAGTGGTTTGCTGGCTGAGCAGTTCTTC	CASGLLAEQFF
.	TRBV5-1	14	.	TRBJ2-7	TGCGCCAGCAGCTTGGGGGACCCCACCTACGAGCAGTACTTC	CASSLGDPTYEQYF
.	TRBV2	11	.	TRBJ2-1	TGTGCCAGCAGTGAATACTATGAGCAGTTCTTC	CASSEYYEQFF
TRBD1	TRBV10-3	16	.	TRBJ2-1	TGTGCCATCAGTGCCGGGACAGGGGTCTCCTACAATGAGCAGTTCTTC	CAISAGTGVSYNEQFF
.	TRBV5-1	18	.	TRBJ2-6	TGCGCCAGCAGCTTGGTGAGGGGGGGAAGCTCTGGGGCCAACGTCCTGACTTTC	CASSLVRGGSSGANVLTF
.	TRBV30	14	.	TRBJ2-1	TGTGCCTGTACCCGATTTTCCCCTTACAATGAGCAGTTCTTC	CACTRFSPYNEQFF
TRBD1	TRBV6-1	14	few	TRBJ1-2	TGTGCCAGCAGTACCCGGGACAGGGCCTCTGGCTACACCTTC	CASSTRDRASGYTF
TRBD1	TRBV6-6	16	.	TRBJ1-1	TGTGCCAGCAGTTACCCTCGGGACAGATTGAACACTGAAGCTTTCTTT	CASSYPRDRLNTEAFF
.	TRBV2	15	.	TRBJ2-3	TGTGCCAGCAGTAGACAAGACTCTAGCACAGATACGCAGTATTTT	CASSRQDSSTDTQYF
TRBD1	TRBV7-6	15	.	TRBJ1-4	TGTGCCAGCAGGCGAACAGGGGCCTCTAATGAAAAACTGTTTTTT	CASRRTGASNEKLFF
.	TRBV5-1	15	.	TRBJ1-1	TGCGCCAGCAGCCTCGGTCCGGGGGACGGCACTGAAGCTTTCTTT	CASSLGPGDGTEAFF
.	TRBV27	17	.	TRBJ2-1	TGTGCCAGCAGTCCCCTCATTCGAGGGAGGAGCAACAATGAGCAGTTCTTC	CASSPLIRGRSNNEQFF
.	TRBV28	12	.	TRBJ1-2	TGTGCCAGCAGTGACAGTAACTATGGCTACACCTTC	CASSDSNYGYTF
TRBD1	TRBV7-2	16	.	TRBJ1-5	TGTGCCAGCAGCTTAAGGCTAGGGGGCGGGAATCAGCCCCAGCATTTT	CASSLRLGGGNQPQHF
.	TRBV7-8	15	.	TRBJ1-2	TGTGCCAGCAGCTTAACTCCAAGAAGGGACGATGGCTACACCTTC	CASSLTPRRDDGYTF
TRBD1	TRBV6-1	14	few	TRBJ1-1	TGTGCCAGCAGCCGCAGGGGGGAGGTCACTGAAGCTTTCTTT	CASSRRGEVTEAFF
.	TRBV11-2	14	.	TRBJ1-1	TGTGCCAGCAGCTTAGCCGGGGCCGGGACTGAAGCTTTCTTT	CASSLAGAGTEAFF
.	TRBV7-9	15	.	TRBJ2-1	TGTGCCAGCAGCTTAGGGGACACCCTCGTCCTTGAGCAGTTCTTC	CASSLGDTLVLEQFF
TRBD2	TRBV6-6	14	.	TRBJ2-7	TGTGCCAGCAGTACTAGCGGAGGGAGCTACGAGCAGTACTTC	CASSTSGGSYEQYF
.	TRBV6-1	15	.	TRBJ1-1	TGTGCCAGCTGGGTCTCGGGAGGGCGGGACACTGAAGCTTTCTTT	CASWVSGGRDTEAFF
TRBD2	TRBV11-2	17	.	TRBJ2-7	TGTGCCAGCACTGGTCACGGGAGTAGCGGGAGGCGTTTGAAGCAGTACTTC	CASTGHGSSGRRLKQYF
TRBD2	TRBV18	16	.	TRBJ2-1	TGTGCCAGCTCACCCCAGCGGGACCTCCTATACAATGAGCAGTTCTTC	CASSPQRDLLYNEQFF
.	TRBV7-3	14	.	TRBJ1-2	TGTGCCAGCAGCTCCAATCAGGGGAACTATGGCTACACCTTC	CASSSNQGNYGYTF
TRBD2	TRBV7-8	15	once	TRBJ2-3	TGTGCCAGCAGCAAGCGGGAGTTGAACACAGATACGCAGTATTTT	CASSKRELNTDTQYF
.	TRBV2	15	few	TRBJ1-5	TGTGCCAGCAGCGTGGGAGTCGGCGGCAATCAGCCCCAGCATTTT	CASSVGVGGNQPQHF
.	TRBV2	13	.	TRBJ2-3	TGTGCCAGCAGGGGACTGAGCACAGATACGCAGTATTTT	CASRGLSTDTQYF
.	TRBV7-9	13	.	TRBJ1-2	TGTGCCAGCAGCGTGGGGACCGCTGGGTTAGACACCTTC	CASSVGTAGLDTF
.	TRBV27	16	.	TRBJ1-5	TGTGCCAGCAGTTTAACGCGGAGTCATAGCAATCAGCCCCAGCATTTT	CASSLTRSHSNQPQHF
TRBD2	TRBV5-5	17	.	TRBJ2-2	TGTGCCAGCAGCCTCGGACTAGCGGGAGATTCTGCCGGGGAGCTGTTTTTT	CASSLGLAGDSAGELFF
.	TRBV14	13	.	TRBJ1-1	TGTGCCAGCAGCCACCTCCGGGAGACTGAAGCTTTCTTT	CASSHLRETEAFF
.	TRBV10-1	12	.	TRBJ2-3	TGCGCCAGCAGTGAGTCCAGGGGTACGCAGTATTTT	CASSESRGTQYF
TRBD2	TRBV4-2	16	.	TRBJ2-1	TGTGCCAGCAGCCAAAATAGGCCTAGCGGCTACAATGAGCAGTTCTTC	CASSQNRPSGYNEQFF
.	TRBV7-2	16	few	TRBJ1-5	TGTGCCAGCAGCTCCGGGGGGGGATGGGGCAATCAGCCCCAGCATTTT	CASSSGGGWGNQPQHF
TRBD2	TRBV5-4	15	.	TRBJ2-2	TGTGCCAGCAGCCTAGCGGGAGTAGACACCGGGGAGCTGTTTTTT	CASSLAGVDTGELFF
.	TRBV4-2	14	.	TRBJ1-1	TGTGCCAGCAGCCAAGGGGGGGTGAACACTGAAGCTTTCTTT	CASSQGGVNTEAFF
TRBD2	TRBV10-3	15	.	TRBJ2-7	TGTGCCATCAGTGAGAGGGCGGGGGGGACCTACGAGCAGTACTTC	CAISERAGGTYEQYF
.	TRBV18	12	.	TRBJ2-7	TGTGCCAGCTCATCCCGTGGGGGCGGGGTTCACTTC	CASSSRGGGVHF
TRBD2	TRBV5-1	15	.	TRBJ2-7	TGCGCCAGCAGGGATCCGGCTAGCGGGAGGGACGAGCAGTACTTC	CASRDPASGRDEQYF